This note documents a single T cell receptor beta chain sequence. These data originate in a study of shared T cell receptors in the human thymus. Clones were read by immunoSEQ multiplex PCR, and TCRdb kept only the in-frame ones, dropping some. The sample holds more than 550,000 clones, 70% to 90% seen once. Deletions cut 2 bases from V and 6 bases from J, with 11 bases between. There are 13 residues in the CDR3. CDR1 is SGHRS and CDR2 is YFSETQ in the germline V gene. The same data also contributed to another study, on human thymus T cells. This second report adds: Thymus tissue was removed during corrective cardiac surgery.

This sequence was found in a girl in the first two years of life with a congenital heart defect. Material for sequencing was thymocytes. The chain combines TRBV5-1 with TRBJ1-2; D unclear. The CDR3 region is CASSFDGVNGYTF. The CDR3 bases are TGCGCCAGCAGCTTTGACGGAGTGAATGGCTACACCTTC.